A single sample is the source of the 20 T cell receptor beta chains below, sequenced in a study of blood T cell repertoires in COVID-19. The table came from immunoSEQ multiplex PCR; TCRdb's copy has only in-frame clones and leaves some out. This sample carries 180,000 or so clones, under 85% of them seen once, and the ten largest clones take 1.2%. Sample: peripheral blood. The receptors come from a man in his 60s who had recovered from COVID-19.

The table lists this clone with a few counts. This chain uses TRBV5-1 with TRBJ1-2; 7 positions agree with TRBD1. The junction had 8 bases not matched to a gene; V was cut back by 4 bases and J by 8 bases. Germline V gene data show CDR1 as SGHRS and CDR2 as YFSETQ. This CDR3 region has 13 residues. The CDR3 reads CASSPTRGQGYTF. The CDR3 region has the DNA TGCGCCAGCAGCCCTACTAGGGGGCAAGGCTACACCTTC.

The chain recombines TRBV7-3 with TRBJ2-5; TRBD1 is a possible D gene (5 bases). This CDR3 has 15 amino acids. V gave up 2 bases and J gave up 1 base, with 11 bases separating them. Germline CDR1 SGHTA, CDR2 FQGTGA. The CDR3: CASSLGEGAQETQYF. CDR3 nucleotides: TGTGCCAGCAGCTTAGGGGAAGGGGCCCAAGAGACCCAGTACTTC.

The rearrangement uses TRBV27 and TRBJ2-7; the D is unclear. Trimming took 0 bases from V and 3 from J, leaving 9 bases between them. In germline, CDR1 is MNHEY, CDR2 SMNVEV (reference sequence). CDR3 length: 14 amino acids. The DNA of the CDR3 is TGTGCCAGCAGTTTATCGAATTACGGCTACGAGCAGTACTTC. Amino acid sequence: CASSLSNYGYEQYF.

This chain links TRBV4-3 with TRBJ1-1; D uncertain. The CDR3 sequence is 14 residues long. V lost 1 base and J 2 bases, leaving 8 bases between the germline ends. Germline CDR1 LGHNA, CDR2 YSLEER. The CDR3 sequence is CASSQAEGNTEAFF. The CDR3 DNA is TGCGCCAGCAGCCAAGCAGAGGGAAACACTGAAGCTTTCTTT.

CDR3 in amino acids: CASSLEAAMNTGELFF. The CDR3 nucleotides are TGCGCCAGCAGCTTGGAGGCAGCGATGAACACCGGGGAGCTGTTTTTT. The V and J genes are TRBV5-1 and TRBJ2-2; D ambiguous. Looked up from germline, CDR1 is SGHRS and CDR2 is YFSETQ. The V end lost 0 bases, the J end lost 1 base, and 10 bases lay between the germline ends. This CDR3 spans 16 amino acids.

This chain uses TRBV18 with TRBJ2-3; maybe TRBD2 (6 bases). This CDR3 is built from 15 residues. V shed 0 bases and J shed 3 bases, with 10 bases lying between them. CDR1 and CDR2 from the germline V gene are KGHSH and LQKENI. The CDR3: CASSPPGRRTDTQYF. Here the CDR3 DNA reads TGTGCCAGCTCACCACCGGGGAGGAGGACAGATACGCAGTATTTT.

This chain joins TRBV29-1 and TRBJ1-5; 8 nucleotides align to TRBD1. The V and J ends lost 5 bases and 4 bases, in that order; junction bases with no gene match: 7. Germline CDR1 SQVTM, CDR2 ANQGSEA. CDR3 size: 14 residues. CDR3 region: CSVNTGGSNQPQHF. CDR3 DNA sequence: TGCAGCGTTAACACAGGGGGGTCGAATCAGCCCCAGCATTTT.

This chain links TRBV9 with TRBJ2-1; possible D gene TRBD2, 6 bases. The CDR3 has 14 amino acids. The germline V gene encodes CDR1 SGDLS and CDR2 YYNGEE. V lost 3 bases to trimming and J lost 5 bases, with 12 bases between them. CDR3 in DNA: TGTGCCAGCAGCGCGGGACTTAGAGACAATGAGCAGTTCTTC. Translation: CASSAGLRDNEQFF.

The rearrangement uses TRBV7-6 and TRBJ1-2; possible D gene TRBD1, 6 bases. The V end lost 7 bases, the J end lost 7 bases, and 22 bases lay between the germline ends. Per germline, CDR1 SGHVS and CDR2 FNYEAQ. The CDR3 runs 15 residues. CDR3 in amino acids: CASTSPGALLGGYTF. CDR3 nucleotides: TGTGCCAGCACCTCGCCAGGGGCACTATTGGGTGGCTACACCTTC.

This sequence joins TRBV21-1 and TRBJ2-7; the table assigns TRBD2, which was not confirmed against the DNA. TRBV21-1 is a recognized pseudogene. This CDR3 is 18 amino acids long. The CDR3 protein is CASRVGTSGGRSSYEQYF. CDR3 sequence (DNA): TGTGCCAGCAGGGTTGGGACTAGCGGGGGAAGGTCCTCCTACGAGCAGTACTTC.

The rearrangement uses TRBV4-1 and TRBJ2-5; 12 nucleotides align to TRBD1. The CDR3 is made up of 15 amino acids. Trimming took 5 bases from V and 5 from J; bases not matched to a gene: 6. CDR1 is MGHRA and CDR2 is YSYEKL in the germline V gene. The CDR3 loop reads CASSDRDRGHETQYF. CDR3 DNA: TGCGCCAGCAGCGATAGGGACAGGGGGCATGAGACCCAGTACTTC.

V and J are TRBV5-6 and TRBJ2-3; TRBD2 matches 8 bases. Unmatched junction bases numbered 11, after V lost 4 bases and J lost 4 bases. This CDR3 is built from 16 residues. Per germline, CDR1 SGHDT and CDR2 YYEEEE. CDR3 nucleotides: TGTGCCAGCAGCGCCCTAATCGGGGGGGTTGCAGATACGCAGTATTTT. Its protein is CASSALIGGVADTQYF. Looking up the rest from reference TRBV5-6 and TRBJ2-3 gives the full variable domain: DAGVTQSPTHLIKTRGQQVTLRCSPKSGHDTVSWYQQALGQGPQFIFQYYEEEERQRGNFPDRFSGHQFPNYSSELNVNALLLGDSALYLCASSALIGGVADTQYFGPGTRLTVL.

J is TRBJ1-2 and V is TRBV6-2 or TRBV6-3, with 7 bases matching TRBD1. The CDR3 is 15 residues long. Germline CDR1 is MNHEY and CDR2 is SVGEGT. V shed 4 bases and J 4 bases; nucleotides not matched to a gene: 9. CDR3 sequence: CASSWGTDTFYGYTF. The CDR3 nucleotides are TGTGCCAGCAGTTGGGGGACAGACACATTCTATGGCTACACCTTC.

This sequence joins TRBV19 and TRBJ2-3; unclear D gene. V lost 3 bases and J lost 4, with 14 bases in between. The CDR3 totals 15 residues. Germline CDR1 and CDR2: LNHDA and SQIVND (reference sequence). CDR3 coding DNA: TGTGCCAGTAGTATTATGGGCCCCCGAGCAGATACGCAGTATTTT. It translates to CASSIMGPRADTQYF.

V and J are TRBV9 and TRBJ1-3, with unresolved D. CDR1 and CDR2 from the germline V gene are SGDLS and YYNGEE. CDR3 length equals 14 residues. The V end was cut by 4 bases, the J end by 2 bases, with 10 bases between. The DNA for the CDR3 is TGTGCCAGCAGCCCCCTTTTAGCTGGAAACACCATATATTTT. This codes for CASSPLLAGNTIYF.

CDR3 bases: TGTGCCAGCAGTTTGGGGGGGGCCTCCGCCGAGCAGTACTTC. Translating gives CASSLGGASAEQYF. The chain is built from TRBV3-1 (or the pseudogene TRBV3-2) and TRBJ2-7, with a possible D match to TRBD2 (7 bases). Germline assignment: CDR1 LGHDT and CDR2 YNNKEL (reference sequence). CDR3 length: 14 residues. Trimming removed 6 bases from V and 6 bases from J, with 18 bases in between.

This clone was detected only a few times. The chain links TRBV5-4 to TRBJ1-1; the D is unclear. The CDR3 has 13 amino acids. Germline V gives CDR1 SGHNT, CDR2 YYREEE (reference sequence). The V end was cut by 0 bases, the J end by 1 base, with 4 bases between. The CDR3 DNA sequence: TGTGCCAGCAGCTTGGAAGCGAACACTGAAGCTTTCTTT. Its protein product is CASSLEANTEAFF.

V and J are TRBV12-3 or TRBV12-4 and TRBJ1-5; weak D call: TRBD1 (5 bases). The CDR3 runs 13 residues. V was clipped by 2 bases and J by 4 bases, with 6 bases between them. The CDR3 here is CASSLQGNQPQHF. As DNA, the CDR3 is TGTGCCAGCAGTTTACAGGGAAATCAGCCCCAGCATTTT.

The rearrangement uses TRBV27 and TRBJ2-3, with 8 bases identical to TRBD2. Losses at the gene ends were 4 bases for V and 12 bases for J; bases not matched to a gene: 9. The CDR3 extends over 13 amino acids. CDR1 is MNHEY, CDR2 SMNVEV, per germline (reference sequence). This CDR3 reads CASSSSAGAVQYF. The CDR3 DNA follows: TGTGCCAGCAGTTCCTCAGCGGGGGCAGTCCAGTATTTT.

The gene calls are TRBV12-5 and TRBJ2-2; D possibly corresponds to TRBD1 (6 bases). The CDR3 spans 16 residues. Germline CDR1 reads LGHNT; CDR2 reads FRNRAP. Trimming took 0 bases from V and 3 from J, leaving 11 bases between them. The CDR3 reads CASGLVNRAYTGELFF. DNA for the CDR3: TGTGCTAGTGGTTTGGTAAACAGGGCTTACACCGGGGAGCTGTTTTTT.